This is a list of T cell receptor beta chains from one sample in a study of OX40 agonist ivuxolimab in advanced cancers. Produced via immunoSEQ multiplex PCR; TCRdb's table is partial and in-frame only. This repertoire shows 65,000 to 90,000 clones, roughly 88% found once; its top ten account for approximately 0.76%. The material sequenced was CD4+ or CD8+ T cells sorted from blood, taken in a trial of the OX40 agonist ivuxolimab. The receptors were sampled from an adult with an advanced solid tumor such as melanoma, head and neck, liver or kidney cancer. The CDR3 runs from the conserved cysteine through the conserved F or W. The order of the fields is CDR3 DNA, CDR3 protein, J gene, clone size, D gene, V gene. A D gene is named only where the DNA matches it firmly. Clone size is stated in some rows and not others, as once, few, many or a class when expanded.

TGCGCCAGCAGCTTGACAGGGTCAAATCAGCCCCAGCATTTT	CASSLTGSNQPQHF	TRBJ1-5	-	-	TRBV5-1
TGTGCCAGCAGCTTGGATCCAGGGGCCGAGCAGTACTTC	CASSLDPGAEQYF	TRBJ2-7	-	-	TRBV5-5
TGCGCCAGCAGCCCGACTTCCTCCGGCTATGGCTACACCTTC	CASSPTSSGYGYTF	TRBJ1-2	once	-	TRBV5-1
TGTGCCAGCAGCACGGGACTAGCGGGATCCTACAATGAGCAGTTCTTC	CASSTGLAGSYNEQFF	TRBJ2-1	-	TRBD2	TRBV5-4
TGTGCCTGGAGTGTCCGGGACAGGGCCCCCGGGGCCAACGTCCTGACTTTC	CAWSVRDRAPGANVLTF	TRBJ2-6	-	TRBD1	TRBV30
TGTGCCAGCAGCTTGGACAGGGGGATGAACACTGAAGCTTTCTTT	CASSLDRGMNTEAFF	TRBJ1-1	-	TRBD1	TRBV7-2
TGTGCCAGTAGTAGAGGACAGGCAAACTCCTACAATGAGCAGTTCTTC	CASSRGQANSYNEQFF	TRBJ2-1	-	TRBD1	TRBV19
TGTGCCAGCAGTTTAGAAGCAGTCGGTGGGCAGTTCTTC	CASSLEAVGGQFF	TRBJ2-1	-	-	TRBV27
TGTGCCAGCAGTTCACGCGCCGAGACCCAGTACTTC	CASSSRAETQYF	TRBJ2-5	-	-	TRBV6-5
TGTGCCAGCACCCCGGGACTAGCGAACAATGAGCAGTTCTTC	CASTPGLANNEQFF	TRBJ2-1	-	TRBD2	TRBV4-2
TGTGCCAGCAGCCAAGTTGCGACGGGAGGGCCGATCGAGCAGTACTTC	CASSQVATGGPIEQYF	TRBJ2-7	-	TRBD2	TRBV4-2
TGCGCCAGCAACCGGGACGGCCAAGAGACCCAGTACTTC	CASNRDGQETQYF	TRBJ2-5	-	-	TRBV5-1
TGTGCCAGCAGCTTAATGGGAACCGAAGAGACCCAGTACTTC	CASSLMGTEETQYF	TRBJ2-5	-	-	TRBV11-3
TGCGCCAGCAGCTCGGGATCTACCCCGGCTGAAAAACTGTTTTTT	CASSSGSTPAEKLFF	TRBJ1-4	-	-	TRBV5-1
TGTGCCAGCAGCACAAGAATGGGAGGGAGCAATCAGCCCCAGCATTTT	CASSTRMGGSNQPQHF	TRBJ1-5	few	-	TRBV7-2
TGTGCCTGGAGTGTAGAGCGTTGGGGGAGGGAAGCTTTCTTT	CAWSVERWGREAFF	TRBJ1-1	few	-	TRBV30
TGTGCCAGCAGCCAAGTTCCGGGACTAGCGGGTTACAATGAGCAGTTCTTC	CASSQVPGLAGYNEQFF	TRBJ2-1	-	TRBD2	TRBV7-2
TGCGCCAGCAGCCAAGAAGGGGACAGGGGGGCCTACGAGCAGTACTTC	CASSQEGDRGAYEQYF	TRBJ2-7	-	TRBD1	TRBV4-1
TGTGCCAGCAGCAGGACCAGGGCAATCACAGATACGCAGTATTTT	CASSRTRAITDTQYF	TRBJ2-3	-	-	TRBV27
TGTGCCAGTAGTATATTTTCGGGGGGGGGCAATCAGCCCCAGCATTTT	CASSIFSGGGNQPQHF	TRBJ1-5	-	-	TRBV19
TGCGCCAGCAGCGACGGACTAGCGGGAGCCCTAAGCTCCTACGAGCAGTACTTC	CASSDGLAGALSSYEQYF	TRBJ2-7	-	TRBD2	TRBV5-1